Shown below are 18 T cell receptor beta chains from a single sample sequenced in a study of T cells in Graves' hyperthyroidism and ophthalmopathy. Template material for amplifying TCR beta CDR3 regions consisted of RNA transcripts. The HTBI primer set drove a first-round RT-PCR of the TCR CDR3. Each CDR3 protein gets one entry after TCRdb re-called the multiplex PCR reads with MiXCR. This sample has 250,000 to 300,000 distinct CDR3 sequences, with roughly 15% found just once. Source material: blood. These receptors came from a woman between 40 and 50 years old with Graves' hyperthyroidism.

This clonotype was detected ten times or more. The chain recombines TRBV20-1 with TRBJ1-1; 11 bases are shared with TRBD1. V shed 0 bases and J 0 bases; nucleotides not matched to a gene: 9. The germline V gene has CDR1 DFQATT and CDR2 SNEGSKA (reference sequence). The CDR3 is 18 amino acids. The CDR3 loop reads CSARDLGQGASLNTEAFF. The CDR3 region has the DNA TGCAGTGCTAGAGATCTCGGACAGGGGGCCAGCCTGAACACTGAAGCTTTCTTT.

In its sample, this clonotype was seen many times. The rearrangement links TRBV7-9 to TRBJ2-3; D unclear. This CDR3 has 15 residues. Germline lookup yields CDR1 SEHNR and CDR2 FQNEAQ (reference sequence). V lost 0 bases and J 1 base, leaving 8 bases between the germline ends. CDR3 sequence reads: CASSLAYTGTDTQYF. The CDR3 bases are TGTGCCAGCAGCTTAGCATACACCGGCACAGATACGCAGTATTTT.

This clonotype was picked up many times. The chain links TRBV3-1 to TRBJ1-5; perhaps TRBD1 as D (6 bases). Trimming shortened V by 5 bases and J by 5 bases, and 13 bases separated the two germline ends. The CDR3 has 14 amino acids. The germline gives CDR1 LGHDT, CDR2 YNNKEL (reference sequence). Here the CDR3 DNA reads TGTGCCAGCAGCAACAGGGTAGAATATCAGCCCCAGCATTTT. Amino acids: CASSNRVEYQPQHF.

The chain joins TRBV5-1 to TRBJ2-5; a weak D match, TRBD1 (6 bases). Trimming took 0 bases from V and 1 from J, leaving 13 bases between them. This CDR3 region has 16 residues. CDR1 SGHRS and CDR2 YFSETQ come from the germline V gene. The CDR3 reads CASSLGSGTLQETQYF. The CDR3, as DNA: TGCGCCAGCAGCTTGGGCTCCGGGACACTCCAAGAGACCCAGTACTTC. The full variable domain, in which reference TRBV5-1 and TRBJ2-5 provide the parts outside the CDR3, is KAGVTQTPRYLIKTRGQQVTLSCSPISGHRSVSWYQQTPGQGLQFLFEYFSETQRNKGNFPGRFSGRQFSNSRSEMNVSTLELGDSALYLCASSLGSGTLQETQYFGPGTRLLVL.

The chain joins TRBV20-1 to TRBJ2-5; 11 bases are a match to TRBD2. This CDR3 region has 14 residues. Germline CDR1 and CDR2: DFQATT and SNEGSKA (reference sequence). Trimming took 4 bases from V and 14 from J; bases not matched to a gene: 15. This CDR3 is CSATPTLSGRAFYF. The DNA for the CDR3 is TGCAGTGCTACCCCCACTCTTAGCGGGAGGGCCTTTTACTTC.

Many counts were recorded for this clonotype. The chain uses TRBV18 and TRBJ2-3; TRBD2 matches at 7 bases. CDR1 and CDR2 (germline): KGHSH, LQKENI. The V and J ends lost 3 bases and 4 bases, in that order; junction bases with no gene match: 7. The CDR3 runs 15 residues. The CDR3: CASSPAGVRSDTQYF. The CDR3, as DNA: TGTGCCAGCTCACCGGCGGGAGTGCGGTCAGATACGCAGTATTTT.

The CDR3 DNA follows: TGTGCCAGCAGCTTAGGACTGGACATCTCTGGAAACACCATATATTTT. It translates to CASSLGLDISGNTIYF. The chain links TRBV7-9 to TRBJ1-3, with D possibly being TRBD1 (5 bases). The CDR3 runs 16 residues. Germline V gives CDR1 SEHNR, CDR2 FQNEAQ (reference sequence). V lost 1 base, J lost 0 bases, and 10 bases lay in between.

Many counts were recorded for this clonotype. The rearrangement uses TRBV20-1 and TRBJ1-2, with a tentative D call TRBD1 (5 bases). The CDR3 loop spans 13 amino acids. Per germline, CDR1 DFQATT and CDR2 SNEGSKA (reference sequence). Trimming left V 3 bases short and J 8 bases short, with 16 bases between. The CDR3, as DNA: TGCAGTGCTAGTCCCGTCATGCGGGGCGGCTACACCTTC. It codes for CSASPVMRGGYTF.

The V and J genes are TRBV11-2 and TRBJ1-2; 7 bases are a match to TRBD1. The germline V gene has CDR1 SGHAT and CDR2 FQNNGV. The CDR3 extends over 15 amino acids. J lost 5 bases, V lost 3 bases, and 9 bases had no gene match. CDR3 nucleotides: TGTGCCAGCAGCTTCCTCGTCGGGACAGCTTATGGCTACACCTTC. Its translation: CASSFLVGTAYGYTF.

To note about this clonotype: Just one base apart from a much larger clone, this may be a read error. The V and J genes are TRBV5-4 and TRBJ2-1; D gene ambiguous. The CDR3 covers 12 residues. Germline assignment: CDR1 SGHNT and CDR2 YYREEE (reference sequence). The CDR3 DNA reads as TGTGCCAACAGCTTGGATAACGGTGAGCAGTTCTTC. This encodes CANSLDNGEQFF.

This clonotype was observed many times. This chain joins TRBV12-3 or TRBV12-4 and TRBJ1-2; D may be TRBD1 (5 bases). Trimming removed 4 bases at V and 2 bases at J, with 11 bases between. This CDR3 contains 14 residues. CDR3 bases: TGTGCCAGCAGTTCCCGCCAGGGAAACTATGGCTACACCTTC. This gives the protein CASSSRQGNYGYTF.

Points on this clonotype: A much larger clone is a single base away; this may be a read error. This rearrangement joins TRBV6-1 to TRBJ2-2, with TRBD2 matching 8 bases. Losses at the gene ends were 7 bases for V and 4 bases for J; bases not matched to a gene: 5. This CDR3 is 14 amino acids long. The V gene's germline CDR1 is MNHNS and CDR2 SASEGT. The CDR3: CASNAGGATGELFF. The CDR3 nucleotides read TGTGCCAGCAATGCGGGAGGTGCCACCGGGGAGCTGTTTTTT.

The V call is TRBV10-3, the J call TRBJ2-3; possible D gene TRBD1, 6 bases. CDR3 length equals 15 residues. V was trimmed by 3 bases and J by 4 bases, leaving 14 bases between them. The germline CDR1 and CDR2 sequences are ENHRY and SYGVKD. CDR3 nucleotides: TGTGCCATCAGTGATGGGATGACAGGTTCAGATACGCAGTATTTT. Protein product: CAISDGMTGSDTQYF.

This clonotype came up many times. The gene calls are TRBV20-1 and TRBJ2-3; D is possibly TRBD2 (6 bases). Per the germline V gene, CDR1 is DFQATT and CDR2 is SNEGSKA (reference sequence). Trimming removed 7 bases at V and 6 bases at J, with 20 bases between. The CDR3 covers 14 residues. CDR3: CSVLGPGDSDTQYF. The CDR3 DNA is TGCAGTGTTCTAGGTCCGGGAGATTCGGATACGCAGTATTTT.

This clonotype was seen only a few times. With a much larger clone just one base away, this may be a read error. The V and J genes are TRBV3-1 and TRBJ2-3, with unresolved D. V dropped 4 bases and J dropped 6 bases, with 11 bases sitting between them. CDR3 size: 13 residues. Germline CDR1 and CDR2: LGHDT and YNNKEL (reference sequence). CDR3: CASSRTRGDTQYF. The CDR3 DNA follows: TGTGCCAGCAGCCGAACTCGAGGCGATACGCAGTATTTT.

The table lists this clonotype with many counts. The chain joins TRBV11-2 to TRBJ2-5; TRBD2 agrees at 8 bases. CDR3 size: 13 residues. The ends lost 6 bases at V and 3 bases at J; junction bases unmatched: 3. Germline lookup yields CDR1 SGHAT and CDR2 FQNNGV. The CDR3 spells CASRRAGEETQYF. The CDR3 DNA reads as TGTGCCAGCAGGAGAGCGGGAGAAGAGACCCAGTACTTC.

This clonotype has just a few counts. The chain couples TRBV5-4 to TRBJ2-5, with 7 bases fitting TRBD1. Trimming took 5 bases from V and 2 from J; bases not matched to a gene: 12. The CDR3 contains 16 residues. Germline loops: CDR1 SGHNT, CDR2 YYREEE (reference sequence). CDR3 sequence (DNA): TGTGCCAGCAGTTTCCCCAGGGGGAGTGGGCAAGAGACCCAGTACTTC. Amino acid sequence: CASSFPRGSGQETQYF.

This clonotype was counted ten times or more. The chain combines TRBV24-1 with TRBJ2-5; D is unclear. The CDR3 length is 14 residues. Trimming took 0 bases from V and 0 from J, leaving 4 bases between them. The germline V gene encodes CDR1 KGHDR and CDR2 SFDVKD. The CDR3 loop is CATSDLRNQETQYF. CDR3 nucleotide sequence: TGTGCCACCAGTGATTTGCGGAACCAAGAGACCCAGTACTTC.